The 32 T cell receptor beta chains listed next were all sequenced from one sample in a study of persistence of HIV-infected CD4 T cells (dated by TCRdb to about 2020). The sample's treatment or condition label is to be understood as: suppressive antiretroviral therapy. A pool of overlapping HIV-1 Gag 15-mer peptides was used at about 1 ug per peptide per mL for cell stimulation. Nonresponding CD40L-negative CD69-negative CD45RO-high memory CD4+ T cells were sorted as memory populations depleted of antigen-responding cells. The immunoSEQ hsTCRB assay version 4, run in survey mode, was used to sequence TCRbeta repertoires from genomic DNA. TCRdb stores this immuneACCESS table with in-frame sequences only. Part of the clones is absent; in the studies checked, under half of the shortfall reflects unresolved V genes, and no reason is known for the rest. This sample is represented by approximately 35,000 clones; 82% of them were singletons. 0.97% of the sample is in the top ten clones.

What these receptors recognize is not known. This specimen was cultured CD4+ T cells from PBMCs, taken from a patient who received antiretroviral therapy. The cell subset or site tag for this specimen amounts to: CD40L-CD69- CD45RO-high memory CD4 T cells not responding to Gag peptides. These receptors were taken from an adult with HIV. The donor label of this sample is uncertain.

The rearrangement links TRBV29-1 to TRBJ1-2, with D unclear. The CDR3 spans 13 residues. V lost 4 bases to trimming and J lost 0 bases, with 9 bases between them. Germline CDR1 and CDR2: SQVTM and ANQGSEA. CDR3 nucleotides: TGCAGCGTTGGCGCCGGGGCTAACTATGGCTACACCTTC. This gives the protein CSVGAGANYGYTF.

This rearrangement joins TRBV5-1 to TRBJ2-5; D might be TRBD1 or TRBD2, each matching 5 bases. Germline CDR1 SGHRS, CDR2 YFSETQ. V lost 6 bases and J lost 5, with 14 bases in between. This CDR3 has 13 amino acids. The CDR3 DNA reads as TGCGCCAGCACCAAGGGACCGGGCGAGACCCAGTACTTC. Translating gives CASTKGPGETQYF.

The chain has TRBV29-1 and TRBJ1-1; D is undetermined. This CDR3 comprises 12 residues. V was cut by 6 bases and J by 4 bases, with 12 bases left in between. CDR1 and CDR2 (germline): SQVTM, ANQGSEA. The CDR3 here is CSVREEGTEAFF. The CDR3 DNA is TGCAGCGTAAGGGAGGAGGGCACTGAAGCTTTCTTT.

This chain joins TRBV5-1 and TRBJ2-3; 7 bases fit TRBD1. The V segment lost 2 bases and the J segment 2 bases; nucleotides outside the gene matches: 11. The germline gives CDR1 SGHRS, CDR2 YFSETQ. CDR3 length: 17 amino acids. The CDR3 sequence: CASSLGGQMGFTDTQYF. The CDR3 DNA is TGCGCCAGCAGCTTAGGGGGACAGATGGGCTTCACAGATACGCAGTATTTT.

The rearrangement uses TRBV10-3 and TRBJ1-1; possible D gene TRBD1, 6 bases. This CDR3 region has 15 residues. The germline V gene has CDR1 ENHRY and CDR2 SYGVKD. Trimming cost V 2 bases and J 1 base, with 11 bases left between them. In nucleotides, the CDR3 is TGTGCCATCAGTGAGGAGGGGGTCCCGAACACTGAAGCTTTCTTT. It is translated as CAISEEGVPNTEAFF.

A note on this clone: The junction departs from germline at one end; a sequencing error may be responsible. This sequence joins TRBV30 and TRBJ1-4, with 10 bases lining up with TRBD1. CDR1 is GTSNPN and CDR2 is SVGIG in the germline V gene (reference sequence). The CDR3 is 13 amino acids. The CDR3 DNA is TGTGCGTGGACGGGACAGGGGAATGAAAAACTGTTTTTT. This translates into CAWTGQGNEKLFF.

The chain carries TRBV6-1 and TRBJ1-1; TRBD1 is a possible D gene (5 bases). The CDR3 spans 14 residues. Germline V lookup: CDR1 MNHNS, CDR2 SASEGT. The germline V and J ends were trimmed by 0 bases and 4 bases, with 9 bases remaining between them. CDR3 loop: CASSEAAGPTEAFF. In DNA form, the CDR3 reads TGTGCCAGCAGTGAAGCCGCGGGACCCACTGAAGCTTTCTTT.

The chain links TRBV2 to TRBJ2-3; 7 nucleotides line up with TRBD1. Germline lookup yields CDR1 SNHLY and CDR2 FYNNEI. J was trimmed by 1 base and V by 6 bases; bases with no gene match: 4. CDR3 size: 14 residues. The DNA of the CDR3 is TGTGCCAGCAGATGGACAGGCGGCACAGATACGCAGTATTTT. Encoded protein: CASRWTGGTDTQYF.

The chain employs TRBV19 and TRBJ1-2, with 12 bases matching TRBD1. This CDR3 region has 15 residues. V gave up 5 bases and J gave up 6 bases; unmatched junction bases: 7. Germline assignment: CDR1 LNHDA and CDR2 SQIVND (reference sequence). The CDR3 DNA reads as TGTGCCAGTAGTGAGCCGGGACAGGGGGCAAATGGCTACACCTTC. This translates into CASSEPGQGANGYTF.

This clone was seen a handful of times. V usage is TRBV20-1 and J usage is TRBJ1-2; 7 bases are shared with TRBD1. Germline V lookup: CDR1 DFQATT, CDR2 SNEGSKA (reference sequence). J lost 0 bases, V lost 3 bases, and 7 bases had no gene match. This CDR3 comprises 15 residues. The CDR3 loop is CSASPGTATNYGYTF. The DNA of the CDR3 is TGCAGTGCTAGTCCCGGGACAGCTACTAACTATGGCTACACCTTC.

The chain is built from TRBV12-3 or TRBV12-4 and TRBJ1-5; the match to TRBD1 covers 9 bases. Trimming took 6 bases from V and 6 from J; bases not matched to a gene: 3. The CDR3 runs to 13 residues. The CDR3 sequence: CASSRTGVQPQHF. In nucleotides, the CDR3 is TGTGCCAGCAGCAGGACAGGGGTTCAGCCCCAGCATTTT.

V and J are TRBV4-2 and TRBJ1-3; D might be TRBD1 (6 bases). Trimming removed 0 bases from V and 3 bases from J, with 15 bases in between. CDR3 size: 17 residues. Germline CDR1 is LGHNA and CDR2 is YNFKEQ. The CDR3 nucleotides are TGTGCCAGCAGCCAAGACAGGGGCAGCGTGGGTGGAAACACCATATATTTT. Protein product: CASSQDRGSVGGNTIYF.

The chain joins TRBV18 to TRBJ1-2, with 11 bases matching TRBD1. The V gene's germline CDR1 is KGHSH and CDR2 LQKENI. The CDR3 sequence is 15 residues long. V gave up 3 bases and J gave up 6 bases; unmatched junction bases: 6. As DNA, the CDR3 is TGTGCCAGCTCACCCTCCGGACAGGGGGCAGATGGCTACACCTTC. Translated, it gives CASSPSGQGADGYTF.

The chain couples TRBV10-1 to TRBJ2-7, with D unclear. This CDR3 contains 15 residues. Germline CDR1 is WNHNN and CDR2 is SYGVQD (reference sequence). Trimming took 0 bases from V and 4 from J, leaving 13 bases between them. The chain's CDR3 is CASSESRNGRYEQYF. The CDR3 DNA follows: TGCGCCAGCAGTGAGTCACGGAACGGTCGGTACGAGCAGTACTTC.

V usage is TRBV10-1 and J usage is TRBJ1-6; TRBD1 matches at 7 bases. The CDR3 contains 14 residues. V shed 9 bases and J 5 bases; nucleotides not matched to a gene: 7. Germline V CDR1 and CDR2: WNHNN, SYGVQD (reference sequence). The DNA for the CDR3 is TGCGCCAGTTCCATGGGACAGAATAATTCACCCCTCCACTTT. It specifies CASSMGQNNSPLHF.

The rearrangement joins TRBV7-9 to TRBJ2-2; 7 bases align to TRBD2. This CDR3 comprises 15 residues. CDR1 and CDR2 from the germline V gene are SEHNR and FQNEAQ (reference sequence). J gave up 1 base and V 3 bases, and 2 bases lay outside the gene matches. This chain's CDR3 is CASSLGGLNTGELFF. CDR3 nucleotide sequence: TGTGCCAGCAGCTTGGGGGGGTTGAACACCGGGGAGCTGTTTTTT. Filled out from reference TRBV7-9 and TRBJ2-2, the complete variable domain reads DTGVSQNPRHKITKRGQNVTFRCDPISEHNRLYWYRQTLGQGPEFLTYFQNEAQLEKSRLLSDRFSAERPKGSFSTLEIQRTEQGDSAMYLCASSLGGLNTGELFFGEGSRLTVL.

The V and J genes are TRBV7-9 and TRBJ2-4, with D possibly being TRBD2 (6 bases). This CDR3 spans 15 amino acids. V gave up 5 bases and J gave up 8 bases, with 19 bases separating them. CDR1 is SEHNR, CDR2 FQNEAQ, per germline (reference sequence). The CDR3 is CASSLWRGTADIQYF. The CDR3 nucleotides read TGTGCCAGCAGCCTCTGGAGGGGTACCGCGGACATTCAGTACTTC. Combining the CDR3 with reference TRBV7-9 and TRBJ2-4 gives the whole variable domain DTGVSQNPRHKITKRGQNVTFRCDPISEHNRLYWYRQTLGQGPEFLTYFQNEAQLEKSRLLSDRFSAERPKGSFSTLEIQRTEQGDSAMYLCASSLWRGTADIQYFGAGTRLSVL.

The chain links TRBV30 to TRBJ2-5, with D uncertain. Trimming removed 3 bases at V and 5 bases at J, with 16 bases between. Germline loops: CDR1 GTSNPN, CDR2 SVGIG (reference sequence). This CDR3 has 14 residues. CDR3 protein: CAWRGAGTSETQYF. The CDR3, as DNA: TGTGCCTGGAGAGGTGCCGGAACCAGTGAGACCCAGTACTTC.

The V and J genes are TRBV7-6 and TRBJ1-1; tentative D call: TRBD1 (6 bases). In germline, CDR1 is SGHVS, CDR2 FNYEAQ. This CDR3 has 14 residues. V lost 5 bases and J 3 bases, leaving 13 bases between the germline ends. The CDR3, as DNA: TGTGCCAGCAGCCTCAGCACAGGGCACACTGAAGCTTTCTTT. Encoded protein: CASSLSTGHTEAFF. Complete variable domain (other parts from reference TRBV7-6 and TRBJ1-1): GAGVSQSPRYKVTKRGQDVALRCDPISGHVSLYWYRQALGQGPEFLTYFNYEAQQDKSGLPNDRFSAERPEGSISTLTIQRTEQRDSAMYRCASSLSTGHTEAFFGQGTRLTVV.

In its sample, this clone was seen a few times. The chain combines TRBV7-2 with TRBJ2-6; D is unresolved. CDR1 is SGHTA and CDR2 is FQGNSA in the germline V gene. CDR3 length: 15 amino acids. V was trimmed by 3 bases and J by 2 bases, leaving 8 bases between them. CDR3 nucleotides: TGTGCCAGCAGCTTCTCCAGTGCTGGGGCCAACGTCCTGACTTTC. Translating it yields CASSFSSAGANVLTF. Variable domain in full (rest from reference TRBV7-2 and TRBJ2-6): GAGVSQSPSNKVTEKGKDVELRCDPISGHTALYWYRQSLGQGLEFLIYFQGNSAPDKSGLPSDRFSAERTGGSVSTLTIQRTQQEDSAVYLCASSFSSAGANVLTFGAGSRLTVL.

The rearrangement joins TRBV5-1 to TRBJ2-7; either TRBD1 or TRBD2 may fit D (5 bases each). Germline assignment: CDR1 SGHRS and CDR2 YFSETQ. V lost 0 bases to trimming and J lost 3 bases, with 13 bases between them. CDR3 size: 15 residues. This chain's CDR3 is CASSLGAGSSYEQYF. The CDR3, as DNA: TGCGCCAGCAGCTTGGGGGCAGGGAGCAGCTACGAGCAGTACTTC.

The sample holds one count of this clone. The V gene is TRBV5-1, the J gene TRBJ1-5; D ambiguous. V shed 0 bases and J shed 0 bases, with 7 bases lying between them. Germline loops: CDR1 SGHRS, CDR2 YFSETQ. CDR3 length equals 15 residues. The CDR3 region is CASSLGGYSNQPQHF. CDR3 DNA sequence: TGCGCCAGCAGCTTGGGGGGTTATAGCAATCAGCCCCAGCATTTT.

The rearrangement joins TRBV6-5 to TRBJ2-7; D gene uncertain. The CDR3 contains 10 residues. CDR1 MNHEY and CDR2 SVGAGI come from the germline V gene. V shed 8 bases and J shed 2 bases, with 4 bases lying between them. The CDR3 coding sequence is TGTGCCAGCCGTACCTACGAGCAGTACTTC. Amino acid sequence: CASRTYEQYF.

This clone was seen just once. V and J are TRBV29-1 and TRBJ1-1; 9 nucleotides agree with TRBD1. From germline, CDR1 is SQVTM and CDR2 ANQGSEA. The CDR3 covers 13 residues. Trimming took 6 bases from V and 4 from J; bases not matched to a gene: 6. CDR3 DNA: TGCAGCGTCTCGGGACAGGGTGTCACTGAAGCTTTCTTT. This translates into CSVSGQGVTEAFF.

This clone came up a few times. This chain uses TRBV5-1 with TRBJ2-2, with D possibly being TRBD1 or TRBD2 (5 bases each). The CDR3 consists of 14 residues. V lost 0 bases, J lost 6 bases, and 9 bases lay in between. The V gene's germline CDR1 is SGHRS and CDR2 YFSETQ. The CDR3 loop is CASSLGDGAGELFF. CDR3 DNA: TGCGCCAGCAGCTTGGGGGACGGAGCCGGGGAGCTGTTTTTT.

The chain recombines TRBV7-8 with TRBJ2-7, with TRBD1 as a possible D gene (6 bases). This CDR3 is 13 amino acids long. CDR1 and CDR2 (germline): SGHVS, FQNEAQ. Deletions cut 3 bases from V and 5 bases from J, with 11 bases between. CDR3 DNA: TGTGCCAGCAGCTTTGACAGGTCCCACGAGCAGTACTTC. This sequence encodes CASSFDRSHEQYF. Full variable domain (outside the CDR3, taken from reference TRBV7-8 and TRBJ2-7): GAGVSQSPRYKVAKRGQDVALRCDPISGHVSLFWYQQALGQGPEFLTYFQNEAQLDKSGLPSDRFFAERPEGSVSTLKIQRTQQEDSAVYLCASSFDRSHEQYFGPGTRLTVT.

Concerning this clone itself: The junction departs from germline at one end; a sequencing error may be responsible. The chain joins TRBV7-3 to TRBJ2-3, with 11 bases fitting TRBD2. This CDR3 comprises 17 residues. Germline values: CDR1 SGHTA, CDR2 FQGTGA. CDR3 bases: TGTGCCAGCAGCCTAACCTCTAGCGGGGGGAGCACAGATACGCAGTATTTT. Protein: CASSLTSSGGSTDTQYF.

The chain employs TRBV5-1 and TRBJ1-4; possibly TRBD1 for D (5 bases). Trimming stripped 4 bases from V and 8 bases from J, with 15 bases between. Germline values: CDR1 SGHRS, CDR2 YFSETQ. The CDR3 loop spans 14 amino acids. CDR3 protein: CASSLTLQGEKLFF. CDR3 sequence (DNA): TGCGCCAGCAGCCTCACCCTGCAGGGCGAAAAACTGTTTTTT.

This chain links TRBV7-3 with TRBJ1-1; 7 bases agree with TRBD1. V was clipped by 1 base and J by 1 base; unmatched bases: 12. The CDR3 consists of 18 residues. CDR1 and CDR2 (germline): SGHTA, FQGTGA. The CDR3 spells CASSLKGGGDFGNTEAFF. CDR3 coding DNA: TGTGCCAGCAGCTTAAAAGGAGGGGGCGATTTCGGGAACACTGAAGCTTTCTTT.

The chain is built from TRBV4-1 and TRBJ1-1; the D gene is possibly TRBD1 (5 bases). V lost 0 bases to trimming and J lost 11 bases, with 13 bases between them. Germline CDR1 is MGHRA and CDR2 is YSYEKL. This CDR3 has 13 residues. CDR3 bases: TGCGCCAGCAGCCAAGAGGTGGGGCGCCGGGCTTTCTTT. This encodes CASSQEVGRRAFF.

The chain uses TRBV19 and TRBJ1-2; D is ambiguous. Germline CDR1 LNHDA, CDR2 SQIVND (reference sequence). The CDR3 contains 13 residues. The germline V and J ends were trimmed by 8 bases and 5 bases, with 15 bases remaining between them. The CDR3 protein is CASGRASDYGYTF. Here the CDR3 DNA reads TGTGCCAGTGGCAGAGCATCGGATTATGGCTACACCTTC.

A single count supports this clone. The rearrangement uses TRBV5-1 and TRBJ1-2, with 7 positions matching TRBD1. The CDR3 runs 17 residues. The J segment lost 2 bases and the V segment lost 1 base, leaving 11 bases of the junction unmatched. Germline values: CDR1 SGHRS, CDR2 YFSETQ. The chain's CDR3 is CASSLRQGSTLNYGYTF. CDR3 DNA sequence: TGCGCCAGCAGCTTGCGACAGGGTTCCACACTAAACTATGGCTACACCTTC.